This T cell receptor beta chain is drawn from a study of blood T cell repertoires in COVID-19. Study background: COVID-19 samples from acute and convalescent phases originated in the United States, Italy and Spain. The cDNA or gDNA used as material had been derived from T cells, B-cell-depleted T cells, or PBMCs.

Per the authors' pipeline: The assay estimated nucleated cells by amplifying reference gene primers. Here immunoSEQ multiplex PCR was the method, and the copy in TCRdb shows in-frame clones only, minus some. The DNA gave D and trimming, while V, J and clone size come from that table. The repertoire includes 130,000 to 150,000 clones, 88% of them detected once, and around 1.9% sits in the top ten. CDR3 length: 15 residues. The V gene's germline CDR1 is KGHSH and CDR2 LQKENI. V lost 3 bases, J lost 7 bases, and 13 bases lay in between. Sequencing used peripheral blood. The chain employs TRBV18 and TRBJ1-6, with unresolved D. This TCR was sampled from a man in his 70s with acute or convalescent COVID-19. CDR3 protein: CASSPPGSGNSPLHF. The CDR3 DNA reads TGTGCCAGCTCACCCCCCGGCTCCGGGAATTCACCCCTCCACTTT.